What follows is one T cell receptor beta chain and its context. No antigen is known for it. Sequencing used immunoSEQ multiplex PCR; TCRdb keeps in-frame clones, though not all of them. This table holds about 260,000 clones, over 90% found once. This CDR3 has 14 residues. Trimming cost V 6 bases and J 7 bases; bases outside gene matches: 6. The germline CDR1 and CDR2 sequences are MRHNA and SNTAGT. These data are taken from a study of T cell responses to AZD1222 COVID-19 vaccine. Findings and caveats of the study: Recipients of AZD1222 seropositive at baseline numbered only 6 or 7. Donors, mostly white British, included more females; clonal diversity was possibly underestimated.

Specimen: peripheral blood, collected on day 0 of AZD1222 vaccination. The sequence was collected from an adult in good health. The rearrangement links TRBV6-4 to TRBJ1-6; TRBD1 agrees at 7 bases. The CDR3 sequence is CASSARDRNSPLHF. The CDR3 bases are TGTGCCAGCAGCGCCCGGGACAGAAATTCACCCCTCCACTTT.